This is a list of T cell receptor beta chains from one sample in a study of cytomegalovirus exposure and HLA in healthy donors. The table came from immunoSEQ multiplex PCR; TCRdb's copy has only in-frame clones and leaves some out. The table lists approximately 50,000 clones, with less than 2.5% in the top ten. The specimen was PBMCs. Every receptor here comes from a female donor in good health and CMV-seronegative. CDR3s include the opening cysteine and the closing phenylalanine or tryptophan. A D gene is named only where the DNA matches it firmly.

d_call,v_call,j_call,cdr3_aa,cdr3_nt
TRBD1,TRBV7-6,TRBJ1-6,CASSLEDRENSPLHF,TGTGCCAGCAGCTTAGAGGACAGGGAGAATTCACCCCTCCACTTT
.,TRBV14,TRBJ2-5,CASSKAETQYF,TGTGCCAGCTCAAAAGCGGAGACCCAGTACTTC
.,TRBV6-5,TRBJ1-1,CASSYSRRGTEAFF,TGTGCCAGCAGTTACTCCCGCAGGGGCACTGAAGCTTTCTTT
.,TRBV19,TRBJ1-2,CASSIPGHYGYTF,TGTGCCAGTAGTATACCAGGGCACTATGGCTACACCTTC
TRBD1,TRBV6-5,TRBJ1-2,CASRTRDRENYGYTF,TGTGCCAGCAGAACCCGGGACAGGGAGAACTATGGCTACACCTTC
.,TRBV10-3,TRBJ1-1,CAISEQRGYTEAFF,TGTGCCATCAGTGAGCAAAGGGGTTACACTGAAGCTTTCTTT
TRBD1,TRBV25-1,TRBJ1-4,CASNDRVGEKLFF,TGTGCCAGTAACGACAGGGTGGGCGAAAAACTGTTTTTT
.,TRBV9,TRBJ1-1,CASSADIKNTEAFF,TGTGCCAGCAGCGCCGACATAAAGAACACTGAAGCTTTCTTT
.,TRBV19,TRBJ1-2,CASSPTGGYGYTF,TGTGCCAGTAGCCCCACGGGGGGATATGGCTACACCTTC
TRBD1,TRBV4-1,TRBJ1-5,CASSQDGQGALRGNQPQHF,TGCGCCAGCAGCCAGGACGGACAGGGGGCGCTTCGGGGCAATCAGCCCCAGCATTTT
TRBD1,TRBV19,TRBJ1-1,CASTPTGRRSEAFF,TGTGCCAGTACCCCGACAGGGAGAAGGTCTGAAGCTTTCTTT
.,TRBV30,TRBJ2-7,CACNSIYEQYF,TGTGCCTGTAACTCCATCTACGAGCAGTACTTC
TRBD2,TRBV11-2,TRBJ2-7,CASSGPGLAGGGQYF,TGTGCCAGCAGCGGCCCGGGACTAGCGGGAGGTGGGCAGTACTTC
.,TRBV29-1,TRBJ1-2,CSVRKLGREVYGYTF,TGCAGCGTTCGAAAGCTTGGCCGCGAGGTCTATGGCTACACCTTC
.,TRBV2,TRBJ1-1,CASRIDTNTEAFF,TGTGCCAGCAGAATCGACACGAACACTGAAGCTTTCTTT
TRBD2,TRBV4-1,TRBJ2-5,CASSQRLAGDGETQYF,TGCGCCAGCAGCCAAAGACTAGCGGGGGATGGTGAGACCCAGTACTTC
TRBD1,TRBV19,TRBJ2-5,CASRRDRGVETQYF,TGTGCCAGTAGAAGAGACAGGGGAGTGGAGACCCAGTACTTC